These 27 T cell receptor beta chains originate from one sample sequenced in a study of post-analysis software for immune sequencing data. Overall study findings and caveats: TRBV5-6, TRBV5-1 and TRBV20-1 were among roughly five TRBV segments more frequent in patients than controls.

Each TCR beta cDNA library carried unique molecular identifiers. TCRdb analysed the PCR reads with MiXCR anew, one entry per CDR3 protein. This sample has hundreds of thousands of distinct CDR3 sequences; approximately 30% occur once, and the top ten carry 0.56%. These receptors lack a known antigen. Sequenced: blood. Receptors originate from a girl aged 10-17 years with multiple sclerosis.

This sequence joins TRBV28 and TRBJ2-3; possibly TRBD2 for D (7 bases). This CDR3 is 14 amino acids long. CDR1 is MDHEN and CDR2 is SYDVKM in the germline V gene. Trimming took 7 bases from V and 3 from J, leaving 14 bases between them. Here the CDR3 DNA reads TGTGCCAGCACCTTAGGGGGGGAAACAGATACGCAGTATTTT. Translated, it gives CASTLGGETDTQYF.

This clonotype was counted many times. J is TRBJ2-1 and V is TRBV2; TRBD1 is a possible D gene (7 bases). Trimming took 4 bases from V and 11 from J, leaving 12 bases between them. In germline, CDR1 is SNHLY, CDR2 FYNNEI. The CDR3 runs to 12 residues. In DNA, the CDR3 is TGTGCCAGCAGTGGGGACAGCGGGCAGCAGTTCTTC. This codes for CASSGDSGQQFF. Full variable domain (outside the CDR3, taken from reference TRBV2 and TRBJ2-1): EPEVTQTPSHQVTQMGQEVILRCVPISNHLYFYWYRQILGQKVEFLVSFYNNEISEKSEIFDDQFSVERPDGSNFTLKIRSTKLEDSAMYFCASSGDSGQQFFGPGTRLTVL.

Of note for this clonotype: One base away lies a much larger clone, so this may be a sequencing read error. The chain combines TRBV6-5 with TRBJ2-5; D may be TRBD2 (7 bases). Per the germline V gene, CDR1 is MNHEY and CDR2 is SVGAGI. V was shortened by 7 bases and J by 13 bases, with 19 bases between the two germline ends. The CDR3 runs to 12 residues. CDR3 amino acids: CASTPAGAVWYF. DNA for the CDR3: TGTGCCAGCACCCCGGCGGGGGCGGTTTGGTACTTC.

The V call is TRBV11-2, the J call TRBJ2-7, with TRBD2 identical over 13 bases. V trimming: 6 bases; J trimming: 0 bases; junction bases outside the gene matches: 2. Germline V gene data show CDR1 as SGHAT and CDR2 as FQNNGV. This CDR3 has 15 residues. The CDR3 region is CASRGLAGSSYEQYF. CDR3 nucleotide sequence: TGTGCCAGCAGGGGACTAGCGGGAAGCTCCTACGAGCAGTACTTC.

This clonotype was observed many times. This sequence joins TRBV7-2 and TRBJ1-2; D gene ambiguous. This CDR3 contains 16 residues. The germline V gene encodes CDR1 SGHTA and CDR2 FQGNSA. With 4 bases removed from V and 8 bases from J, the gap between germline ends came to 23 bases. Here the CDR3 reads CASSSSLRQFYGGYTF. CDR3 DNA: TGTGCCAGCAGCTCCTCCCTGAGGCAGTTCTATGGAGGCTACACCTTC.

This clonotype turned up a few times. This chain uses TRBV7-8 with TRBJ2-7; TRBD1 matches at 8 bases. Germline V gene lookup returns CDR1 SGHVS and CDR2 FQNEAQ. The CDR3 runs 15 residues. V lost 1 base to trimming and J lost 2 bases; unmatched junction nucleotides: 4. Written as DNA, the CDR3 is TGTGCCAGCAGCTTAGGACAGGGGTCAGCCTACGAGCAGTACTTC. Protein product: CASSLGQGSAYEQYF.

The rearrangement uses TRBV12-3 or TRBV12-4 and TRBJ2-1, with a tentative D call TRBD1 (6 bases). Trimming pared 6 bases from V and 6 bases from J, leaving 18 bases between. This CDR3 contains 15 residues. The CDR3 bases are TGTGCCAGCAGCCAAATTGGGACAAAGGCCAATGAGCAGTTCTTC. Its translation: CASSQIGTKANEQFF.

V usage is TRBV2 and J usage is TRBJ1-6, with D unclear. Germline loops: CDR1 SNHLY, CDR2 FYNNEI. V shed 1 base and J shed 7 bases, with 14 bases lying between them. CDR3 length equals 16 residues. The CDR3, as DNA: TGTGCCAGCAGTGAAGTTGAAGCGGCGGGCAATTCACCCCTCCACTTT. Its protein product is CASSEVEAAGNSPLHF.

V usage is TRBV4-3 and J usage is TRBJ2-7, with TRBD1 matching 8 bases. Germline loops: CDR1 LGHNA, CDR2 YSLEER. Germline trimming cut 4 bases from V and 2 bases from J; bases unmatched to any gene: 7. The CDR3 sequence is 15 residues long. CDR3 sequence: CASSLAQGVAYEQYF. CDR3 coding DNA: TGCGCCAGCAGCCTGGCACAGGGGGTAGCCTACGAGCAGTACTTC.

In this sample, this clonotype turned up a few times. V and J are TRBV10-3 and TRBJ2-1, with D perhaps TRBD2 (6 bases). The germline CDR1 and CDR2 sequences are ENHRY and SYGVKD. V lost 4 bases, J lost 6 bases, and 10 bases lay in between. This CDR3 has 13 amino acids. In DNA, the CDR3 is TGTGCCATCAGTGGCGAGGGAGGCAATGAGCAGTTCTTC. It encodes CAISGEGGNEQFF.

The chain employs TRBV4-2 and TRBJ2-2; 7 bases agree with TRBD1. CDR3 size: 17 residues. Germline V CDR1 and CDR2: LGHNA, YNFKEQ. Losses at the gene ends were 0 bases for V and 3 bases for J; bases not matched to a gene: 7. In nucleotides, the CDR3 is TGTGCCAGCAGCCAAGAGAACAGGGGCGGGTACACCGGGGAGCTGTTTTTT. It is translated as CASSQENRGGYTGELFF.

This chain joins TRBV7-2 and TRBJ2-7; D is undetermined. The tail of the sequence fits TRBJ2-5 better, so the J call may be wrong. Per germline, CDR1 SGHTA and CDR2 FQGNSA. This CDR3 contains 12 residues. The CDR3 sequence is CASSSFPETQYF. CDR3 coding DNA: TGTGCCAGCAGTTCCTTTCCAGAGACCCAGTACTTC.

This clonotype occurred a few times. J is TRBJ2-1 and V is TRBV7-8, with D perhaps TRBD2 (7 bases). The V end lost 0 bases, the J end lost 3 bases, and 15 bases lay between the germline ends. Germline V gives CDR1 SGHVS, CDR2 FQNEAQ. CDR3 length: 17 amino acids. The CDR3 nucleotides are TGTGCCAGCAGCTTAGCAGGCGGGGGCGAAGACTACAATGAGCAGTTCTTC. Translating it yields CASSLAGGGEDYNEQFF.

V and J are TRBV5-1 and TRBJ2-3; possibly TRBD2 for D (7 bases). V was pared by 2 bases and J by 2 bases, with 15 bases between. CDR3 length equals 16 residues. Germline V gene data show CDR1 as SGHRS and CDR2 as YFSETQ. CDR3 bases: TGCGCCAGCAGCTTTACGGGGGGCTTCCTCACAGATACGCAGTATTTT. Encoded protein: CASSFTGGFLTDTQYF. Filled out from reference TRBV5-1 and TRBJ2-3, the complete variable domain reads KAGVTQTPRYLIKTRGQQVTLSCSPISGHRSVSWYQQTPGQGLQFLFEYFSETQRNKGNFPGRFSGRQFSNSRSEMNVSTLELGDSALYLCASSFTGGFLTDTQYFGPGTRLTVL.

V and J are TRBV3-1 and TRBJ2-1, with TRBD1 matching over 7 bases. This CDR3 is 16 amino acids long. Germline CDR1 LGHDT, CDR2 YNNKEL (reference sequence). V dropped 3 bases and J dropped 2; count of bases not matched to a gene: 7. CDR3 sequence reads: CASSQDRDRPYNEQFF. For the CDR3, the DNA is TGTGCCAGCAGCCAGGACCGGGACAGACCCTACAATGAGCAGTTCTTC.

This clonotype was recorded a few times. The chain links TRBV5-1 to TRBJ2-1; no reliable D call. This CDR3 contains 13 residues. Trimming removed 1 base from V and 7 bases from J, with 9 bases in between. CDR1 is SGHRS, CDR2 YFSETQ, per germline. The chain's CDR3 is CASSLRSGNEQFF. CDR3 sequence (DNA): TGCGCCAGCAGCTTGCGGAGTGGTAATGAGCAGTTCTTC.

This clonotype was observed a few times. The chain has TRBV20-1 and TRBJ2-1; D ambiguous. Trimming pared 8 bases from V and 9 bases from J, leaving 11 bases between. Looked up from germline, CDR1 is DFQATT and CDR2 is SNEGSKA (reference sequence). CDR3 size: 10 residues. The CDR3 spells CSHIRLEQFF. DNA for the CDR3: TGCAGTCATATCCGTCTTGAGCAGTTCTTC.

The chain is built from TRBV28 and TRBJ1-5; the D is unclear. CDR3 length: 14 residues. V gave up 3 bases and J gave up 7 bases, with 13 bases separating them. CDR1 is MDHEN and CDR2 is SYDVKM in the germline V gene. CDR3 DNA: TGTGCCAGCAGTTTTGGAGCAGACGGGCAGCCCCAGCATTTT. Encoded protein: CASSFGADGQPQHF.

The rearrangement links TRBV20-1 to TRBJ1-5; tentatively, D is TRBD1 (5 bases). Germline CDR1 reads DFQATT; CDR2 reads SNEGSKA (reference sequence). The length of the CDR3 is 11 residues. V lost 3 bases, J lost 11 bases, and 11 bases lay in between. The CDR3 sequence: CSASRQTTQHF. CDR3 DNA: TGCAGTGCTAGCCGACAGACCACCCAGCATTTT.

This clonotype occurred a few times. The rearrangement links TRBV14 to TRBJ2-2; the D is unclear. The CDR3 totals 13 residues. V shed 5 bases and J shed 6 bases, with 10 bases lying between them. The V gene's germline CDR1 is SGHDN and CDR2 FVKESK. The DNA for the CDR3 is TGTGCCAGCAGCACGGCGGTCCCCGGGGAGCTGTTTTTT. Its protein product is CASSTAVPGELFF.

A note on this clonotype: Relative to the germline gene, one junction end is altered; a read error may explain this. This sequence joins TRBV7-9 and TRBJ2-1; tentatively, D is TRBD2 (6 bases). CDR3 length equals 15 residues. Germline V gene data show CDR1 as SEHNR and CDR2 as FQNEAQ (reference sequence). CDR3 protein: CAGSLEGLAGDEQFF. The CDR3, as DNA: TGTGCCGGCAGCTTAGAGGGACTCGCAGGAGATGAGCAGTTCTTC.

The sample holds a few counts of this clonotype. V usage is TRBV9 and J usage is TRBJ2-3, with no clear D. The CDR3 covers 14 residues. Deletions cut 3 bases from V and 2 bases from J, with 10 bases between. Germline V lookup: CDR1 SGDLS, CDR2 YYNGEE. The CDR3 DNA reads as TGTGCCAGCAGCGCTCAGAAGTCCACAGATACGCAGTATTTT. It specifies CASSAQKSTDTQYF. Using reference TRBV9 and TRBJ2-3 for the parts outside the CDR3, the full variable domain is DSGVTQTPKHLITATGQRVTLRCSPRSGDLSVYWYQQSLDQGLQFLIQYYNGEERAKGNILERFSAQQFPDLHSELNLSSLELGDSALYFCASSAQKSTDTQYFGPGTRLTVL.

About this clonotype itself: One end of the junction does not line up with germline, which may come from a read error. The gene calls are TRBV6-1 and TRBJ2-1, with 10 bases lining up with TRBD2. This CDR3 has 15 amino acids. CDR1 MNHNS and CDR2 SASEGT come from the germline V gene. CDR3 sequence (DNA): TGTGCCGGCAGGCGGACTAGCGGAACCTACAATGAGCAGTTCTTC. Translation gives CAGRRTSGTYNEQFF.

This clonotype was recorded many times. This rearrangement joins TRBV7-9 to TRBJ2-5, with D perhaps given as TRBD1 or TRBD2 (6 bases each). The CDR3 covers 14 residues. Germline V lookup: CDR1 SEHNR, CDR2 FQNEAQ (reference sequence). V dropped 5 bases and J dropped 5 bases, with 15 bases sitting between them. CDR3 in DNA: TGTGCCAGCAGCAGAAGGGGGGCCGGTGAGACCCAGTACTTC. Amino acids: CASSRRGAGETQYF. The full variable domain, its missing parts supplied by reference TRBV7-9 and TRBJ2-5, is DTGVSQNPRHKITKRGQNVTFRCDPISEHNRLYWYRQTLGQGPEFLTYFQNEAQLEKSRLLSDRFSAERPKGSFSTLEIQRTEQGDSAMYLCASSRRGAGETQYFGPGTRLLVL.

This clonotype turned up a few times. The chain couples TRBV6-5 to TRBJ2-1; 8 positions agree with TRBD2. Germline V gene data show CDR1 as MNHEY and CDR2 as SVGAGI. CDR3 length: 16 residues. V was clipped by 4 bases and J by 1 base; unmatched bases: 6. The CDR3 bases are TGTGCCAGCAGTTCGACTAGCGTCATATCCTACAATGAGCAGTTCTTC. This sequence encodes CASSSTSVISYNEQFF.

This rearrangement joins TRBV12-3 or TRBV12-4 to TRBJ1-1, with 7 bases fitting TRBD1. The CDR3 contains 13 residues. V lost 8 bases, J lost 0 bases, and 3 bases stayed unmatched. In DNA, the CDR3 is TGTGCCAGCGCGACAGGGATGAACACTGAAGCTTTCTTT. Its protein product is CASATGMNTEAFF.

The chain links TRBV7-2 to TRBJ2-3; D remains ambiguous. This CDR3 has 14 amino acids. Germline V lookup: CDR1 SGHTA, CDR2 FQGNSA. Trimming pared 8 bases from V and 0 bases from J, leaving 12 bases between. The CDR3 sequence is CASRRESSTDTQYF. The DNA of the CDR3 is TGTGCCAGCCGACGAGAAAGTAGCACAGATACGCAGTATTTT.